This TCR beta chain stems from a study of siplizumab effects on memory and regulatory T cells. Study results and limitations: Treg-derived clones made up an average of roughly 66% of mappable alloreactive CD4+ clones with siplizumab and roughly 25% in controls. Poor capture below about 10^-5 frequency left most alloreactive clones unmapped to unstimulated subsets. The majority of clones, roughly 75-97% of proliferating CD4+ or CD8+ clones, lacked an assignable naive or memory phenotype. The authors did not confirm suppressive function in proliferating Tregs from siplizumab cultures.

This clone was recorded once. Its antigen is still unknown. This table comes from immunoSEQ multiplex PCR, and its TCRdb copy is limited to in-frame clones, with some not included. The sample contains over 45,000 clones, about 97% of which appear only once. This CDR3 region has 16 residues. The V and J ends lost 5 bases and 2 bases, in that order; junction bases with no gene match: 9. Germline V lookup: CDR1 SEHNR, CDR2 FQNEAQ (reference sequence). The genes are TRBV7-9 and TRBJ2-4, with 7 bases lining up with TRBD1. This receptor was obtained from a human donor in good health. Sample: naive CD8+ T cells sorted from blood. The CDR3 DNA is TGTGCCAGCAGCCCCGCGACAGGGAAAACCAAAAACATTCAGTACTTC. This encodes CASSPATGKTKNIQYF.